This T cell receptor (beta chain) was sequenced during a study of T cell repertoires in cytomegalovirus infection. MiXCR was run by TCRdb on the reads, yielding one entry per CDR3 protein. Counted here are 650,000 to 850,000 distinct CDR3 sequences, approximately 32% occurring once; the ten biggest clones make up about an eighth. This CDR3 region has 15 residues. The V segment lost 4 bases and the J segment 7 bases; nucleotides outside the gene matches: 8. Germline V gene data show CDR1 as SGHVS and CDR2 as FQNEAQ. This clonotype was recorded many times. As yet, its antigen is unknown. V is TRBV7-8 and J is TRBJ2-4; 9 nucleotides agree with TRBD1. The TCR originated in a human donor in good health (CMV status not recorded). Some clones in this sample may be carry-over from other donors' samples. The sequencing here drew on cultured CD8+ T cells from PBMCs, taken from culture after CMV antigen stimulation. The CDR3: CASSSIPGQGNIQYF. The CDR3 DNA follows: TGTGCCAGCAGCTCTATACCGGGACAGGGCAACATTCAGTACTTC.